Listed below are T cell receptor beta chains from one sample, sequenced in a study of shared clonotypes between healthy human individuals. Profiled with immunoSEQ multiplex PCR; TCRdb holds only in-frame clones, not every one. Found here are 500,000 to 650,000 clones, around 76% of them singletons; the top ten hold 12%. Input material: PBMCs. The receptors here all came from a woman aged 35 to 49 in good health. Some clones in this sample may be carry-over from other donors' samples. The CDR3 runs from the conserved cysteine through the conserved F or W. Fields, in order: D gene, J gene, V gene, clone size, CDR3 DNA, CDR3 protein. The D gene is left open where the match is weak. Where a row states a size, it is once, few, many or the class of an expanded clone; other rows omit it.

- | TRBJ2-7 | TRBV15 | - | TGTGCCACCAGCAGAGAACAGGGATTCTACGAGCAGTACTTC | CATSREQGFYEQYF
TRBD1 | TRBJ1-5 | TRBV2 | - | TGTGCCAGCAGCGCCGGACAGGGGGCTCAGCCCCAGCATTTT | CASSAGQGAQPQHF
- | TRBJ1-1 | TRBV2 | - | TGTGCCAGCAGGGTGGGCGGTCCCGGGGAAGCTTTCTTT | CASRVGGPGEAFF
- | TRBJ1-5 | TRBV30 | few | TGTGCCTGGGCTATTGGCAGCCAGAATCAGCCCCAGCATTTT | CAWAIGSQNQPQHF
- | TRBJ1-1 | TRBV19 | few | TGTGCCAGTAGTGACACCGGGACATGGGACACTGAAGCTTTCTTT | CASSDTGTWDTEAFF
- | TRBJ1-5 | TRBV19 | - | TGTGCCAGTAGTAGGGGGCGAGGCAATCAGCCCCAGCATTTT | CASSRGRGNQPQHF
- | TRBJ2-7 | TRBV5-1 | - | TGCGCTAGCAGCTTGGCCTCGGCAGCCGAGCAGTACTTC | CASSLASAAEQYF
TRBD2 | TRBJ2-1 | TRBV10-3 | few | TGTGCCATCAGTGAGATCGGGACTAGCGACAATGAGCAGTTCTTC | CAISEIGTSDNEQFF
TRBD1 | TRBJ2-7 | TRBV5-4 | - | TGTGCCAGCAGCTTGACAGGGGTCTACGAGCAGTACTTC | CASSLTGVYEQYF
TRBD1 | TRBJ1-2 | TRBV6-1 | - | TGTGCCAGCAGTACCGGGACAGGGGGCTATGGCTACACCTTC | CASSTGTGGYGYTF
- | TRBJ2-7 | TRBV7-9 | - | TGTGCCAGCAGCGACAGGTTCTCCGAACTAGAGCAGTACTTC | CASSDRFSELEQYF
TRBD1 | TRBJ2-3 | TRBV6-5 | once | TGTGCCAGCAGGACAGGGGGTCGGACAGATACGCAGTATTTT | CASRTGGRTDTQYF
- | TRBJ2-1 | TRBV28 | few | TGTGCCAGCAGTTTACGCAGGGGCGGATACAATGAGCAGTTCTTC | CASSLRRGGYNEQFF
- | TRBJ2-2 | TRBV6-6 | - | TGTGCCAGCGGAAGGGAAGACACCGGGGAGCTGTTTTTT | CASGREDTGELFF
TRBD1 | TRBJ1-2 | TRBV28 | - | TGTGCCAGCAGCAGGCATATCGGGACAGCAAGCTACACCTTC | CASSRHIGTASYTF
- | TRBJ2-2 | TRBV7-8 | - | TGTGCCAGCAGCTTAGGTACGACGGCGAACACCGGGGAGCTGTTTTTT | CASSLGTTANTGELFF
TRBD2 | TRBJ2-7 | TRBV28 | - | TGTGCCAGCAGCCCGACTAGCGGGAGCTCCTACGAGCAGTACTTC | CASSPTSGSSYEQYF
TRBD2 | TRBJ2-3 | TRBV7-9 | - | TGTGCCAGCAGCTCAACCCGGCGGGAGGGCCTGACGCAGTATTTT | CASSSTRREGLTQYF
TRBD1 | TRBJ2-2 | TRBV15 | - | TGTGCCACCAGCACGCTTAGGGGGCAAAACACCGGGGAGCTGTTTTTT | CATSTLRGQNTGELFF
TRBD2 | TRBJ2-5 | TRBV15 | - | TGTGCCACCAGCACCGCTAGCGGGAGGGCCGGGGAGACCCAGTACTTC | CATSTASGRAGETQYF
- | TRBJ1-1 | TRBV29-1 | - | TGCAGCGTTAACGAACAGGGAGTCGGCGAAGATTTTTTT | CSVNEQGVGEDFF
- | TRBJ2-3 | TRBV18 | - | TGTGCCAGCTCACCAGACGCCCGATTAAAGACGCAGTATTTT | CASSPDARLKTQYF